One T cell receptor beta chain is described in this entry. Antigen: not known. Sequencing was performed with immunoSEQ multiplex PCR; in TCRdb, only in-frame clones are kept and a portion is missing. The sample lists some 22,000 clones, approximately 84% occurring once. These data originate in a study of T cells in localized non-small cell lung cancer. Germline V gene sequence: CDR1 SGHNT, CDR2 YYREEE (reference sequence). This CDR3 has 18 residues. The germline V and J ends were trimmed by 0 bases and 1 base, with 14 bases remaining between them. Regarding the study as a whole: The greatest T cell clonality was found in uninvolved adjacent lung (higher than in tumor). For the top 100 tumor clones, a median roughly 53 also appeared in adjacent lung. Elevated blood T cell density was associated with longer overall survival.

The rearrangement joins TRBV5-4 to TRBJ2-6; no definite D call. The specimen was peripheral blood, collected before any cancer treatment. This receptor was taken from a man between 40 and 69 years old with stage I lung adenocarcinoma. CDR3 sequence: CASSLGNGRRSGANVLTF. The CDR3 DNA reads as TGTGCCAGCAGCTTGGGAAACGGCCGGCGTTCTGGGGCCAACGTCCTGACTTTC. Full variable domain (rest looked up from reference TRBV5-4 and TRBJ2-6): ETGVTQSPTHLIKTRGQQVTLRCSSQSGHNTVSWYQQALGQGPQFIFQYYREEENGRGNFPPRFSGLQFPNYSSELNVNALELDDSALYLCASSLGNGRRSGANVLTFGAGSRLTVL.